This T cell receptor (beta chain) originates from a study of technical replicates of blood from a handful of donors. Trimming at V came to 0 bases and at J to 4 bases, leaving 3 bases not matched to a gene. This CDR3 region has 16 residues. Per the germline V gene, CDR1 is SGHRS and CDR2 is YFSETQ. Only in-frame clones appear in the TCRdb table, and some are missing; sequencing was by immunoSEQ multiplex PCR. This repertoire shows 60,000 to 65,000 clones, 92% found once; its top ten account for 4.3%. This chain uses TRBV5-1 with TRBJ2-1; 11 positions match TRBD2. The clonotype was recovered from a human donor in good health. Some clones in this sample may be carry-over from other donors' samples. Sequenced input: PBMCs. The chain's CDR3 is CASSLAGLAVYNEQFF. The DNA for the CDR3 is TGCGCCAGCAGCTTGGCGGGACTAGCGGTTTACAATGAGCAGTTCTTC.